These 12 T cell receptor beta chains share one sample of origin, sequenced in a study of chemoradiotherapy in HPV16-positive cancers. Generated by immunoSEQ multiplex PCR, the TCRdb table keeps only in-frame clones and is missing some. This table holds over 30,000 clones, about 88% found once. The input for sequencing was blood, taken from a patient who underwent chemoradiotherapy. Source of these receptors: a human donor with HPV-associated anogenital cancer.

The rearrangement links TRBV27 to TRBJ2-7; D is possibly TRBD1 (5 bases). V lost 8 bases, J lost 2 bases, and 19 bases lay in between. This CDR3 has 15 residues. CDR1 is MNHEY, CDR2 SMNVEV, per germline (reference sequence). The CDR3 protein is CASQPDGAVAYEQYF. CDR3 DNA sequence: TGTGCCAGCCAACCCGATGGGGCGGTAGCCTACGAGCAGTACTTC.

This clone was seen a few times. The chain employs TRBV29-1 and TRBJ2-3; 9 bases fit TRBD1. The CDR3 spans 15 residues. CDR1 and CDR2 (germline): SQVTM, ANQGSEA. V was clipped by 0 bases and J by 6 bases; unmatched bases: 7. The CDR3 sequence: CSVEDRTGAPDTQYF. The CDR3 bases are TGCAGCGTTGAAGATCGGACAGGGGCCCCGGATACGCAGTATTTT.

This chain's CDR3 is CASSLDQVGLYF. CDR3 sequence (DNA): TGCGCCAGCAGCTTGGATCAAGTGGGATTATACTTC. The rearrangement links TRBV5-1 to TRBJ2-7; D unresolved. Germline V gives CDR1 SGHRS, CDR2 YFSETQ. Deletions cut 0 bases from V and 13 bases from J, with 14 bases between. This CDR3 is 12 amino acids long.

CDR3 DNA sequence: TGTGCCAGCAGCCAAGATCCCGGAGCTCATTATGGCTACACCTTC. Its protein product is CASSQDPGAHYGYTF. The J gene is TRBJ1-2, the V gene TRBV14; D unclear. V dropped 0 bases and J dropped 5 bases, with 13 bases sitting between them. The CDR3 length is 15 residues. Germline V lookup: CDR1 SGHDN, CDR2 FVKESK.

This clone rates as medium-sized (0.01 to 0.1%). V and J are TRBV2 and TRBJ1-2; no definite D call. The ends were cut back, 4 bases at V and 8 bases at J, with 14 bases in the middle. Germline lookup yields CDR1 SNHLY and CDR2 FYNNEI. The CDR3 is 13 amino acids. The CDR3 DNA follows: TGTGCCAGCAGTGGTGACCGAATGCGGGGCTACACCTTC. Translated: CASSGDRMRGYTF. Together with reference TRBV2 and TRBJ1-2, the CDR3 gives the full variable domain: EPEVTQTPSHQVTQMGQEVILRCVPISNHLYFYWYRQILGQKVEFLVSFYNNEISEKSEIFDDQFSVERPDGSNFTLKIRSTKLEDSAMYFCASSGDRMRGYTFGSGTRLTVV.

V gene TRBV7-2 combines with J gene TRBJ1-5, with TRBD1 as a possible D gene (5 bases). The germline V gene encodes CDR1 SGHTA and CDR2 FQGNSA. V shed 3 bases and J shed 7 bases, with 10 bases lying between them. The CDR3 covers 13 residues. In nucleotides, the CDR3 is TGTGCCAGCAGCTTGCAGGGTGGACAGCCCCAGCATTTT. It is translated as CASSLQGGQPQHF.

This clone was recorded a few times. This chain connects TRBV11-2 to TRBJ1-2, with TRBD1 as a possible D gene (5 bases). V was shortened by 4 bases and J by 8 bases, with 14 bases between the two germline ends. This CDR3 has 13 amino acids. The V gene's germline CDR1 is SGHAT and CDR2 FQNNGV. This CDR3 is CASSSLRDFGYTF. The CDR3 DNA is TGTGCCAGCAGCTCGCTTAGGGACTTCGGCTACACCTTC.

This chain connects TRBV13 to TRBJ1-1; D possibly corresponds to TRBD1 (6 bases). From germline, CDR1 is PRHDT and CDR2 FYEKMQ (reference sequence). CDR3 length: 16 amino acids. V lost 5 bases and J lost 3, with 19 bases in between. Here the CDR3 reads CASSPSTGSHYTEAFF. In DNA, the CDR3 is TGTGCCAGCAGCCCCTCGACAGGATCCCACTACACTGAAGCTTTCTTT. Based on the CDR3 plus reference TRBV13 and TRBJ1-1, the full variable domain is AAGVIQSPRHLIKEKRETATLKCYPIPRHDTVYWYQQGPGQDPQFLISFYEKMQSDKGSIPDRFSAQQFSDYHSELNMSSLELGDSALYFCASSPSTGSHYTEAFFGQGTRLTVV.

CDR3 nucleotide sequence: TGTGCCAGTAGTCTCGGGACAGCAACTAATGAAAAACTGTTTTTT. Translated, it gives CASSLGTATNEKLFF. V and J are TRBV19 and TRBJ1-4, with TRBD1 matching over 7 bases. V shed 5 bases, J shed 0 bases, and the junction held 3 bases outside the gene matches. This CDR3 comprises 15 residues. Germline CDR1 is LNHDA and CDR2 is SQIVND (reference sequence).

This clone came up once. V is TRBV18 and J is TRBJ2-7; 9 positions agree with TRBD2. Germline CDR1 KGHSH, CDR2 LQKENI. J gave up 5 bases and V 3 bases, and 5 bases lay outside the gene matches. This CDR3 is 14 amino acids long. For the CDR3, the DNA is TGTGCCAGCTCACCGGCTAGCGGGGATAACGAGCAGTACTTC. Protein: CASSPASGDNEQYF.

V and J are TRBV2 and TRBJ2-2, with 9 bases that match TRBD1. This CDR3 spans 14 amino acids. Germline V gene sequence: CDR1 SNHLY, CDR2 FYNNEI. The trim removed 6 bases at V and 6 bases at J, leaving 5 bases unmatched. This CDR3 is CASSSGTGPGELFF. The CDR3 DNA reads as TGTGCCAGCAGCTCCGGGACAGGGCCCGGGGAGCTGTTTTTT.

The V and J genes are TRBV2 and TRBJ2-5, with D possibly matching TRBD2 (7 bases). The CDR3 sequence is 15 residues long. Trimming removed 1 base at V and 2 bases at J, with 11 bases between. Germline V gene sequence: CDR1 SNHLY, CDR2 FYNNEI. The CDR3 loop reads CASSEVRGPQETQYF. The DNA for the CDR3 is TGTGCCAGCAGTGAAGTGCGGGGGCCACAAGAGACCCAGTACTTC.